This T cell receptor beta chain was recorded in a study of CD8 T cells in ankylosing spondylitis. Using quantitative 5'-RACE with molecular barcodes, the authors made TCR beta libraries. TCRdb reanalysed the 5' RACE reads using MiXCR and keeps one entry per CDR3 protein. The table shows 200,000 to 250,000 distinct CDR3 sequences, with about 10% occurring only once. There are 16 residues in the CDR3. V was pared by 4 bases and J by 3 bases, with 10 bases of the junction left unmatched. Germline CDR1 SGHRS, CDR2 YFSETQ. Study results and limitations: Several highly homologous variants made up a TCR beta motif, and this motif appeared characteristic of ankylosing spondylitis blood. Disease-linked clones reportedly showed significant enrichment in matched ankylosing spondylitis synovial fluid.

This clonotype was recorded at least ten times. No antigen is known for it. The origin of this receptor is a male donor with ankylosing spondylitis or in good health (not recorded which). Sequencing was done on a sample of blood, either unsorted or a sorted T cell fraction (not recorded which). This rearrangement joins TRBV5-1 to TRBJ2-7, with 10 nucleotides matching TRBD1. In nucleotides, the CDR3 is TGCGCCAGCAGCCCGGGGGGACAGGGGACCATCTACGAGCAGTACTTC. This gives the protein CASSPGGQGTIYEQYF. The variable domain in full, completed from reference TRBV5-1 and TRBJ2-7, reads KAGVTQTPRYLIKTRGQQVTLSCSPISGHRSVSWYQQTPGQGLQFLFEYFSETQRNKGNFPGRFSGRQFSNSRSEMNVSTLELGDSALYLCASSPGGQGTIYEQYFGPGTRLTVT.